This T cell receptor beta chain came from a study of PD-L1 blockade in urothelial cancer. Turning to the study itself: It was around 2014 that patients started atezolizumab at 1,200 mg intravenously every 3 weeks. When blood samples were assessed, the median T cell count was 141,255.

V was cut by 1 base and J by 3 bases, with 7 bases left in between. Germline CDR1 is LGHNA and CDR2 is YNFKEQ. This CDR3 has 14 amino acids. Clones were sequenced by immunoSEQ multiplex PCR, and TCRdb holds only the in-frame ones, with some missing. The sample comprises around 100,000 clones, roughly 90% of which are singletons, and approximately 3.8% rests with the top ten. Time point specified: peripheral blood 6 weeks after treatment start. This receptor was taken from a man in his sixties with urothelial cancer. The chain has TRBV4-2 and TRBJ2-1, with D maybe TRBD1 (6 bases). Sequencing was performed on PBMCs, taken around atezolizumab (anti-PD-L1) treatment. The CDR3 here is CASSQGGGYNEQFF. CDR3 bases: TGTGCCAGCAGCCAAGGAGGGGGCTACAATGAGCAGTTCTTC.